The 26 T cell receptor beta chains below all came from one sample that was sequenced in a study of PD-L1 blockade in urothelial cancer (TCRdb year 2017). Library generation was performed with the immunoSEQ multiplex PCR assay. TCRdb holds this immuneACCESS table with in-frame rearrangements only. Some clones are missing; in checked studies, unresolved V genes explain under half, and the rest has no known cause. This sample has about 43,000 clones in its table, and approximately 90% of those were observed once. Jointly, the top ten make up less than 15% of the sample. This specimen was PBMCs, taken around atezolizumab (anti-PD-L1) treatment. These receptors originate from an older woman with urothelial cancer.

CDR3 DNA sequence: TGTGCCAGCAGGATCCAGGGCGGGGCAGATACGCAGTATTTT. It translates to CASRIQGGADTQYF. The chain carries TRBV2 and TRBJ2-3; a possible D gene is TRBD2 (6 bases). This CDR3 spans 14 amino acids. V lost 6 bases and J 4 bases, leaving 14 bases between the germline ends. The V gene's germline CDR1 is SNHLY and CDR2 FYNNEI.

The rearrangement uses TRBV25-1 and TRBJ1-3; D unresolved. CDR1 is MGHDK, CDR2 SYGVNS, per germline. V was trimmed by 4 bases and J by 3 bases, leaving 7 bases between them. The CDR3 is 13 residues long. The CDR3 sequence: CASSVSGGNTIYF. DNA of the CDR3: TGTGCCAGCAGTGTCAGTGGTGGAAACACCATATATTTT.

The chain links TRBV7-9 to TRBJ2-5; 8 nucleotides match TRBD1. J gave up 3 bases and V 9 bases, and 15 bases lay outside the gene matches. The CDR3 is 16 residues long. CDR1 SEHNR and CDR2 FQNEAQ come from the germline V gene (reference sequence). DNA of the CDR3: TGTGCCAGTTACATAAAACTCCAGGGGGCTGAAGAGACCCAGTACTTC. Residues: CASYIKLQGAEETQYF.

V usage is TRBV19 and J usage is TRBJ2-7, with 15 bases identical to TRBD2. Losses at the gene ends were 9 bases for V and 6 bases for J; bases not matched to a gene: 18. This CDR3 is built from 18 residues. CDR1 and CDR2 from the germline V gene are LNHDA and SQIVND (reference sequence). CDR3 region: CASSGWTSGRVILSEQYF. The CDR3 DNA reads TGTGCCAGCTCGGGGTGGACTAGCGGGAGGGTGATTCTCTCCGAGCAGTACTTC.

The chain carries TRBV7-9 and TRBJ2-1; 14 positions match TRBD2. Germline V CDR1 and CDR2: SEHNR, FQNEAQ (reference sequence). Trimming took 5 bases from V and 13 from J; bases not matched to a gene: 13. The CDR3 is 16 residues long. In DNA form, the CDR3 reads TGTGCCAGCAGCGGCCACAGGGGACTAGCGGGAGTCACACAGTTCTTC. This encodes CASSGHRGLAGVTQFF. Drawing the rest from reference TRBV7-9 and TRBJ2-1, the complete variable domain is DTGVSQNPRHKITKRGQNVTFRCDPISEHNRLYWYRQTLGQGPEFLTYFQNEAQLEKSRLLSDRFSAERPKGSFSTLEIQRTEQGDSAMYLCASSGHRGLAGVTQFFGPGTRLTVL.

V gene TRBV28 combines with J gene TRBJ2-5; D might be TRBD2 (7 bases). This CDR3 has 16 amino acids. Germline CDR1 MDHEN, CDR2 SYDVKM. Trimming shortened V by 3 bases and J by 4 bases, and 18 bases separated the two germline ends. CDR3 in amino acids: CASSFPGLRGGETQYF. CDR3 nucleotide sequence: TGTGCCAGCAGTTTTCCGGGGCTAAGGGGGGGAGAGACCCAGTACTTC.

The genes are TRBV19 and TRBJ2-1; TRBD2 is a possible D gene (5 bases). The germline V and J ends were trimmed by 5 bases and 10 bases, with 9 bases remaining between them. Germline assignment: CDR1 LNHDA and CDR2 SQIVND (reference sequence). The CDR3 has 11 residues. In DNA, the CDR3 is TGTGCCAGTAGTCGAGGCGGGGAGCAGTTCTTC. This gives the protein CASSRGGEQFF.

This chain uses TRBV27 with TRBJ1-1, with TRBD1 matching over 7 bases. With 7 bases clipped from V and 1 base from J, the junction kept 3 bases outside the gene matches. CDR1 is MNHEY and CDR2 is SMNVEV in the germline V gene (reference sequence). The CDR3 has 13 residues. CDR3 amino acids: CASMRDRNTEAFF. CDR3 nucleotide sequence: TGTGCCAGCATGAGGGACAGGAACACTGAAGCTTTCTTT.

The genes are TRBV28 and TRBJ1-2; TRBD1 might be the D (6 bases). Per the germline V gene, CDR1 is MDHEN and CDR2 is SYDVKM. V was clipped by 7 bases and J by 0 bases, with 18 bases between them. The CDR3 spans 16 residues. This CDR3 reads CASTLSGTSPNYGYTF. Here the CDR3 DNA reads TGTGCCAGCACTCTGTCCGGGACAAGCCCTAACTATGGCTACACCTTC.

The chain carries TRBV14 and TRBJ2-3; 11 nucleotides match TRBD2. The V gene's germline CDR1 is SGHDN and CDR2 FVKESK. The CDR3 length is 16 residues. The J segment lost 9 bases and the V segment lost 4 bases, leaving 12 bases of the junction unmatched. The CDR3 here is CASSPLKGLAVDTQYF. The DNA of the CDR3 is TGTGCCAGCAGCCCTCTAAAGGGACTAGCGGTAGACACGCAGTATTTT.

The rearrangement links TRBV6-5 to TRBJ2-5, with 8 bases lining up with TRBD1. Germline lookup yields CDR1 MNHEY and CDR2 SVGAGI. J was trimmed by 5 bases and V by 5 bases; bases with no gene match: 4. The CDR3 spans 13 residues. The CDR3 region has the DNA TGTGCCAGCAGTGACAGGGGACGTGAGACCCAGTACTTC. Its protein product is CASSDRGRETQYF.

CDR3 protein: CASSISGGYGYTF. The DNA for the CDR3 is TGTGCCAGTAGTATTTCCGGGGGATATGGCTACACCTTC. J is TRBJ1-2 and V is TRBV19; TRBD1 might be the D (5 bases). Germline loops: CDR1 LNHDA, CDR2 SQIVND (reference sequence). CDR3 length: 13 amino acids. V was trimmed by 3 bases and J by 5 bases, leaving 10 bases between them.

The rearrangement joins TRBV7-3 to TRBJ2-3; D uncertain. Trimming took off 5 bases at V and 0 bases at J, with 12 bases between the two ends. The CDR3 sequence is 15 residues long. Germline CDR1 reads SGHTA; CDR2 reads FQGTGA. The DNA of the CDR3 is TGTGCCAGCAGCCTCGATGGAGCGAGCACAGATACGCAGTATTTT. Translation gives CASSLDGASTDTQYF.

V gene TRBV4-1 combines with J gene TRBJ2-7, with 7 bases identical to TRBD2. V lost 2 bases, J lost 0 bases, and 7 bases stayed unmatched. CDR1 and CDR2 (germline): MGHRA, YSYEKL. This CDR3 is 16 amino acids long. The CDR3 nucleotides are TGCGCCAGCAGCCAATCGGGGGGTGTGGGCTCCTACGAGCAGTACTTC. Translation gives CASSQSGGVGSYEQYF.

J is TRBJ2-7 and V is TRBV7-9, with 7 bases identical to TRBD1. There are 13 residues in the CDR3. V was pared by 3 bases and J by 2 bases, with 1 base of the junction left unmatched. Looked up from germline, CDR1 is SEHNR and CDR2 is FQNEAQ (reference sequence). CDR3 residues: CASSLDRTYEQYF. CDR3 sequence (DNA): TGTGCCAGCAGCTTGGACAGGACCTACGAGCAGTACTTC.

The CDR3 here is CASSMRLAGGPFF. Here the CDR3 DNA reads TGTGCCAGTAGTATGAGACTAGCGGGAGGGCCGTTCTTC. The chain links TRBV19 to TRBJ2-1; the match to TRBD2 covers 14 bases. The trim removed 3 bases at V and 15 bases at J, leaving 4 bases unmatched. The CDR3 spans 13 residues. Germline-derived CDR1 and CDR2 are LNHDA and SQIVND (reference sequence).

The chain recombines TRBV5-1 with TRBJ2-7, with 8 bases matching TRBD2. Trimming at V came to 3 bases and at J to 5 bases, leaving 7 bases not matched to a gene. CDR3 size: 14 residues. Germline values: CDR1 SGHRS, CDR2 YFSETQ. CDR3 sequence reads: CASSSGGSSDEQYF. The DNA for the CDR3 is TGCGCCAGCAGCTCGGGGGGGTCTTCCGACGAGCAGTACTTC.

The table lists this clone with a few counts. The chain couples TRBV20-1 to TRBJ1-3, with D perhaps TRBD1 (6 bases). CDR1 and CDR2 from the germline V gene are DFQATT and SNEGSKA (reference sequence). V was clipped by 6 bases and J by 12 bases, with 15 bases between them. This CDR3 has 11 amino acids. Written as DNA, the CDR3 is TGCAGTGCCAGAACAGTCAGGGGCATATATTTT. Protein product: CSARTVRGIYF.

V is TRBV28 and J is TRBJ1-4; D might be TRBD1 (5 bases). Germline V gene lookup returns CDR1 MDHEN and CDR2 SYDVKM. V lost 6 bases and J 5 bases, leaving 10 bases between the germline ends. CDR3 length: 13 residues. CDR3 DNA: TGTGCCAGCAGAACAGGCGCCAATGAAAAACTGTTTTTT. It is translated as CASRTGANEKLFF.

This rearrangement joins TRBV5-1 to TRBJ2-7; possible D gene TRBD1, 6 bases. The CDR3 length is 15 residues. Germline V CDR1 and CDR2: SGHRS, YFSETQ. V shed 4 bases and J shed 6 bases, with 20 bases lying between them. Written as DNA, the CDR3 is TGCGCCAGCAGCCCGGACAGCAATCGGTTGAGCGAGCAGTACTTC. Protein: CASSPDSNRLSEQYF.

CDR3 amino acids: CASSFAGDTDTQYF. DNA of the CDR3: TGTGCCAGCAGCTTTGCGGGGGACACAGATACGCAGTATTTT. The rearrangement links TRBV7-2 to TRBJ2-3; 7 bases align to TRBD2. V was clipped by 3 bases and J by 2 bases; unmatched bases: 2. This CDR3 contains 14 residues. Germline V CDR1 and CDR2: SGHTA, FQGNSA.

The gene calls are TRBV28 and TRBJ1-5; perhaps TRBD1 as D (6 bases). Germline V lookup: CDR1 MDHEN, CDR2 SYDVKM. The CDR3 contains 15 residues. V lost 4 bases, J lost 4 bases, and 14 bases lay in between. CDR3 nucleotides: TGTGCCAGCAGTTCCATGACAGGTCTTAATCAGCCCCAGCATTTT. This translates into CASSSMTGLNQPQHF.

Written as DNA, the CDR3 is TGTGCCAGCAGACAAGAACAGGCCGCTAACTATGGCTACACCTTC. This codes for CASRQEQAANYGYTF. The rearrangement links TRBV6-1 to TRBJ1-2; perhaps TRBD1 as D (5 bases). CDR1 and CDR2 from the germline V gene are MNHNS and SASEGT. V was pared by 6 bases and J by 0 bases, with 14 bases between. The CDR3 sequence is 15 residues long.

J is TRBJ2-1 and V is TRBV18; 14 bases line up with TRBD2. Germline values: CDR1 KGHSH, CDR2 LQKENI. V shed 2 bases and J 7 bases; nucleotides not matched to a gene: 4. This CDR3 has 16 residues. The CDR3 DNA is TGTGCCAGCTCACCATCCGGGACTAGCGGGAGAAATGAGCAGTTCTTC. Encoded protein: CASSPSGTSGRNEQFF. The variable domain in full, with the rest retrieved from reference TRBV18 and TRBJ2-1, is NAGVMQNPRHLVRRRGQEARLRCSPMKGHSHVYWYRQLPEEGLKFMVYLQKENIIDESGMPKERFSAEFPKEGPSILRIQQVVRGDSAAYFCASSPSGTSGRNEQFFGPGTRLTVL.

The gene calls are TRBV19 and TRBJ1-1; D may be TRBD1 (6 bases). The germline V gene encodes CDR1 LNHDA and CDR2 SQIVND (reference sequence). This CDR3 has 13 residues. V shed 5 bases and J shed 8 bases, with 15 bases lying between them. The CDR3 is CASSPPLRGEAFF. The CDR3 DNA sequence: TGTGCCAGTAGTCCTCCTCTCAGGGGAGAAGCTTTCTTT.

The chain carries TRBV5-8 and TRBJ2-7; D is uncertain. CDR3 length equals 13 residues. CDR1 SGHTS and CDR2 YDEGEE come from the germline V gene. Trimming pared 3 bases from V and 2 bases from J, leaving 9 bases between. Here the CDR3 DNA reads TGTGCCAGCAGCTCGGTCCTGACCTACGAGCAGTACTTC. Residues: CASSSVLTYEQYF.